These T cell receptor beta chains were read from a single sample in a study of beta chain features in type 1 diabetes. Only in-frame clones appear in the TCRdb table, and some are missing; sequencing was by immunoSEQ multiplex PCR. The sample has 150,000 to 200,000 clones; about 9.1% are singletons. Material for sequencing was central memory CD4+ T cells from blood. The source of these receptors is a woman aged 18 to 35 in good health. The CDR3 runs from the conserved cysteine through the conserved F or W. Fields, in order: J gene, clone size, D gene, V gene, CDR3 DNA, CDR3 protein. D genes are given only for firm matches. Clone size appears in some rows only: once, few, many, or a class for an expanded clone.

TRBJ2-2,many,.,TRBV7-2,TGTGCCAGCAGACCCGGGACACACGGGGAGCTGTTTTTT,CASRPGTHGELFF
TRBJ2-7,.,TRBD1,TRBV27,TGTGCCAGCAGTTCTACCGGGGACAGCTTCTACGAGCAGTACTTC,CASSSTGDSFYEQYF
TRBJ2-6,few,TRBD2,TRBV7-3,TGTGCCAGCAGTCTAGCGGGTACCTCTGGGGCCAACGTCCTGACTTTC,CASSLAGTSGANVLTF
TRBJ2-5,few,.,TRBV7-2,TGTGCCAGCAGCCCTCGGGAACCCGGGACCCAGTACTTC,CASSPREPGTQYF
TRBJ1-3,few,TRBD1,TRBV5-1,TGCGCCAGCAGCTCGGGGACAGGCTGGGACACCATATATTTT,CASSSGTGWDTIYF
TRBJ2-3,few,TRBD1,TRBV5-1,TGCGCCAGCAGCCTCGGGACAGGGCCTAGCACAGATACGCAGTATTTT,CASSLGTGPSTDTQYF
TRBJ1-4,.,.,TRBV7-2,TGTGCCAGCAGCCCCAGCGGCATTAATGAAAAACTGTTTTTT,CASSPSGINEKLFF
TRBJ2-2,few,.,TRBV7-2,TGTGCCAGCAGCAATCCACAGGGGAACACCGGGGAGCTGTTTTTT,CASSNPQGNTGELFF
TRBJ2-5,.,.,TRBV5-1,TGCGCCAGCAGCCAACAGGACTATTCGTCAGAAGAGACCCAGTACTTC,CASSQQDYSSEETQYF
TRBJ2-2,.,TRBD1,TRBV9,TGTGCCAGCAGCGGCGAGGGGGCTGTAGGCACCGGGGAGCTGTTTTTT,CASSGEGAVGTGELFF
TRBJ1-5,.,.,TRBV7-2,TGTGCCAGCAGCTTAGCCCCCAAACAGCCCCAGCATTTT,CASSLAPKQPQHF
TRBJ2-1,.,TRBD1,TRBV6-1,TGTGCCAGCAGTGAATCAGGGGGCGGGGAGCAGTTCTTC,CASSESGGGEQFF
TRBJ1-1,.,.,TRBV27,TGTGCCAGTCCGGGGGAAGCTTTCTTT,CASPGEAFF
TRBJ2-7,few,.,TRBV5-1,TGCGCCAGCTCTTTCCAGACGGGCTACGAGCAGTACTTC,CASSFQTGYEQYF
TRBJ1-2,few,TRBD1,TRBV2,TGTGCCAGCACCCCCATCGGGACAGGTCCTGGGTATGGCTACACCTTC,CASTPIGTGPGYGYTF
TRBJ1-2,few,.,TRBV5-1,TGCGCCAGCAGCTTGGTTTCAGGGCCCACACTCTATGGCTACACCTTC,CASSLVSGPTLYGYTF
TRBJ2-1,.,.,TRBV9,TGTGCCACCTCGCAGACAGGTAACAATGAGCAGTTCTTC,CATSQTGNNEQFF
TRBJ2-5,.,.,TRBV29-1,TGCAGCGTTGGCGGCGTCAGTCAAGAGACCCAGTACTTC,CSVGGVSQETQYF
TRBJ2-5,many,TRBD2,TRBV5-1,TGCGCCAGCAGCTCCTACGGGAGGGGTCAGGACGAGACCCAGTACTTC,CASSSYGRGQDETQYF
TRBJ2-7,few,TRBD1,TRBV5-1,TGCGCCAGCAGCGACAGGGGGCGCAAAGACGAGCAGTACTTC,CASSDRGRKDEQYF
TRBJ2-4,few,.,TRBV27,TGTGCCAGCGGTCGGCAGGGTATAGCCAAAAACATTCAGTACTTC,CASGRQGIAKNIQYF
TRBJ1-5,.,TRBD1,TRBV7-2,TGTGCCAGCAGCAGGGACAGAAATCAGCCCCAGCATTTT,CASSRDRNQPQHF
TRBJ1-5,.,TRBD1,TRBV30,TGTGCCTGGGGCCGGGGACAGAATCAGCCCCAGCATTTT,CAWGRGQNQPQHF
TRBJ2-1,.,.,TRBV2,TGTGCCAGCAGTAGCGGTTTTAGCTCCTACAATGAGCAGTTCTTC,CASSSGFSSYNEQFF
TRBJ2-4,few,.,TRBV18,TGTGCCAGCTCACCCGGCAGGGATGACATTCAGTACTTC,CASSPGRDDIQYF
TRBJ2-3,few,.,TRBV6-6,TGTGCCAGCAGTTACGAAAGCGGCTACACAGATACGCAGTATTTT,CASSYESGYTDTQYF
TRBJ1-6,.,TRBD1,TRBV6-5,TGTGCCAGCAGAATGACAGGGTTGGGTAATTCACCCCTCCACTTT,CASRMTGLGNSPLHF
TRBJ2-5,.,TRBD1,TRBV4-3,TGCGCCAGCAGCCCCGGGACAGAAGAGACCCAGTACTTC,CASSPGTEETQYF
TRBJ2-7,.,.,TRBV14,TGTGCCAGCAGCCATATTGACAGGTCCTACGAGCAGTACTTC,CASSHIDRSYEQYF
TRBJ2-1,few,TRBD2,TRBV30,TGTGCCTGGAGTTTGACTAGCGGGAGTTTCAGGAATGAGCAGTTCTTC,CAWSLTSGSFRNEQFF
TRBJ2-7,.,.,TRBV4-1,TGCGCCAGCAGCCAGACTGTGATGTGGGAGCAGTACTTC,CASSQTVMWEQYF
TRBJ1-1,.,TRBD1,TRBV6-5,TGTGCCAGCAGTTGGGGACAGGGCATAATGACTGAAGCTTTCTTT,CASSWGQGIMTEAFF
TRBJ2-7,.,TRBD1,TRBV6-1,TGTGCCAGCAGAGATACCGGGACAGGGCACCACGAGCAGTACTTC,CASRDTGTGHHEQYF
TRBJ1-5,.,TRBD1,TRBV7-2,TGTGCCAGCAGCTTAGGGGGACAGCAGCCCCAGCATTTT,CASSLGGQQPQHF
TRBJ1-1,few,TRBD1,TRBV28,TGTGCCAGCAGCGATACAGGGGGCCAAGCTTTCTTT,CASSDTGGQAFF
TRBJ1-1,.,.,TRBV6-1,TGTGCCAGCAGTCTCCAGGGAGGGTTGGAAGCTTTCTTT,CASSLQGGLEAFF
TRBJ2-1,few,.,TRBV7-2,TGTGCCAGCAGATTTAGTCCTAGTTACAATGAGCAGTTCTTC,CASRFSPSYNEQFF
TRBJ2-7,few,.,TRBV6-5,TGTGCCAGCCGGTGGGCCAACTCCTACGAGCAGTACTTC,CASRWANSYEQYF
TRBJ2-1,.,.,TRBV11-2,TGTGCCAGCAGCCGGGTACCGGGTGAGCAGTTCTTC,CASSRVPGEQFF
TRBJ2-7,many,TRBD1,TRBV10-3,TGTGCCATCAGTTCCCCGGGACAGGTGCACTACGAGCAGTACTTC,CAISSPGQVHYEQYF